These T cell receptor beta chains were read from a single sample in a study of blood T cell repertoires in COVID-19. This table comes from immunoSEQ multiplex PCR, and its TCRdb copy is limited to in-frame clones, with some not included. This sample has around 270,000 clones, with about 87% found just once. Source material: peripheral blood. The source of these receptors is a man in his sixties who had recovered from COVID-19. Both conserved end residues are trimmed from each CDR3.

v_call	j_call	cdr3_aa
TRBV29-1	TRBJ1-5	SVLNRTGNQPQH
TRBV9	TRBJ1-6	ASSVAGTGVSPLH
TRBV7-2	TRBJ1-5	ASSPDRGSGQPQH
TRBV9	TRBJ2-3	ASGPGTGNTDTQY
TRBV15	TRBJ2-2	ATSRDINRNTGELF
TRBV3-1/TRBV3-2	TRBJ1-1	ASRQEPGTEAF
TRBV6-5	TRBJ1-5	ASRGGWGQPQH
TRBV3-1/TRBV3-2	TRBJ2-1	ASSQGDALQF
TRBV18	TRBJ1-5	ASSPLGANQPQH
TRBV6-5	TRBJ1-6	ASSYRGGDSPLH
TRBV24-1	TRBJ2-5	ATNRLRGYQETQY
TRBV7-2	TRBJ1-6	ASSRAGDPNSPLH
TRBV5-1	TRBJ2-2	ASSLGQGSPGELF
TRBV10-3	TRBJ1-2	AISESGTGPGYT
TRBV10-2	TRBJ1-6	ASRGVLENSPLH
TRBV9	TRBJ1-3	ASSVALQAVGNTIY
TRBV9	TRBJ1-1	ASSRTDSLNTEAF
TRBV7-6	TRBJ2-1	ASSSSSGGANEQF
TRBV7-3	TRBJ2-5	ASSHNGGGWETQY
TRBV7-9	TRBJ1-1	ASSLAGGTTEAF
TRBV12-5	TRBJ2-3	ASGTRADTQY
TRBV7-6	TRBJ1-1	ASSFPGHTEAF
TRBV5-1	TRBJ2-7	ASSLELGQGEYEQY
TRBV7-9	TRBJ2-5	ASSPTSGGVLETQY
TRBV28	TRBJ2-6	ASSLSTGGANVLT
TRBV5-1	TRBJ1-4	ASSLTWAGEKLF
TRBV19	TRBJ2-5	ASSIGSGKETQY
TRBV5-1	TRBJ2-3	ASGKDYSDTQY
TRBV5-1	TRBJ2-5	ASSFGLAGRETQY
TRBV5-4	TRBJ2-1	ASSLGDRGRSEQF
TRBV10-3	TRBJ2-7	ATIGQGVYEQY
TRBV19	TRBJ1-5	ASSPTLDRGNQPQH
TRBV5-4	TRBJ1-2	ASSGGTAANYGYT
TRBV18	TRBJ2-2	ASSPVNLAGMNTGELF
TRBV7-6	TRBJ2-5	ASSFVETQY
TRBV6-2/TRBV6-3	TRBJ2-4	ASSFSGGDKNIQY
TRBV29-1	TRBJ2-6	SVAVGQEFSGANVLT
TRBV2	TRBJ2-7	ASKGLAGGLYEQY
TRBV9	TRBJ2-2	ASSVELQGRGTGELF
TRBV5-5	TRBJ2-7	ASSPGQDSYEQY
TRBV6-4	TRBJ2-7	ASSPTGTGFYEQY
TRBV24-1	TRBJ2-1	ATSQGRYNEQF